This T cell receptor beta chain emerged from a study of T cell repertoires in cytomegalovirus infection. Across the whole study: Public TCR beta signatures provided an indication of both CMV infection and a matching HLA type.

CDR1 is LNHDA and CDR2 is SQIVND in the germline V gene (reference sequence). This CDR3 contains 14 residues. V gave up 6 bases and J gave up 5 bases; unmatched junction bases: 8. Findings of the study overall: Frequencies of public TCR beta families were cumulated, and this identified carriers of CMV plus the relevant HLA. Ex vivo responses were dominated by HLA-C-restricted CMV-specific TCR beta clonotypes.

As regards this clonotype: Its antigen is still unknown.

TCRdb redid the calling of the reads with MiXCR, one entry per CDR3 protein. The repertoire has some 600,000 distinct CDR3 sequences, approximately 24% of them found once; the top ten carry 8%. This chain uses TRBV19 with TRBJ2-7, with TRBD1 matching over 9 bases. The sequencing sample was made of CD8+ T cells from PBMCs. The clonotype was recovered from a human donor in good health (CMV status not recorded). Some clones in this sample may be carry-over from other donors' samples. The CDR3 protein is CASREPTGGNEQYV. Here the CDR3 DNA reads TGTGCCAGTAGAGAGCCGACAGGGGGAAACGAGCAGTACGTC.